This TCR beta chain was sequenced in a study of T cell repertoires in urothelial bladder cancer. Only one count was recorded for this clone. This CDR3 is 16 amino acids long. J lost 6 bases, V lost 6 bases, and 12 bases had no gene match. Germline CDR1 reads SGHNT; CDR2 reads YENEEA. This table comes from immunoSEQ multiplex PCR, and its TCRdb copy is limited to in-frame clones, with some not included. Seen here are about 6,400 clones, 60% to 80% observed once, and the top ten hold around 12%. The V call is TRBV11-3, the J call TRBJ2-3; 10 nucleotides agree with TRBD2. The sequence was collected from a human donor with urothelial carcinoma. Specimen: tumor-infiltrating cells from bladder cancer. The DNA for the CDR3 is TGTGCCAGCAGTCTGGGGATAGCGGGGGGATCGGATACGCAGTATTTT. It codes for CASSLGIAGGSDTQYF.